Listed below are T cell receptor beta chains from one sample, sequenced in a study of shared clonotypes between healthy human individuals. Measured with immunoSEQ multiplex PCR; TCRdb has only the in-frame clones, and not every one. The table has about 2 million clones, approximately 94% seen once; the top ten hold roughly 1%. The sequencing input was naive CD8+ T cells sorted from blood. The receptors here all came from a man aged 18 to 29 in good health. The CDR3 runs from the conserved cysteine through the conserved F or W. The D gene is left open where the match is weak. Size tells how often a clone was seen (once, few, many) or the class of an expanded clone, and some rows leave it out.

cdr3_nt cdr3_aa clone_size d_call j_call v_call
TGTGCCAGCAGCCAAGATAGGAACGGGAGAACGAATGAGCAGTTCTTC CASSQDRNGRTNEQFF - - TRBJ2-1 TRBV4-2
TGTGCCAGCAGCTTGGAACCCCACACTGAAGCTTTCTTT CASSLEPHTEAFF - - TRBJ1-1 TRBV5-5
TGTGCCAGCAGCTACAGCGGGAGGGTCTACGAGCAGTACTTC CASSYSGRVYEQYF - TRBD2 TRBJ2-7 TRBV5-4
TGTGCCAGCAGCGTAGCTGAGGGACAAGAGACCCAGTACTTC CASSVAEGQETQYF - - TRBJ2-5 TRBV9
TGTGCCAGCAGCCGGTACAGGGGGCGCGAGACAGATACGCAGTATTTT CASSRYRGRETDTQYF - TRBD1 TRBJ2-3 TRBV7-2
TGCGCCAGCAGCCAAGTGTTCACCGCCGAGAACACTGAAGCTTTCTTT CASSQVFTAENTEAFF - - TRBJ1-1 TRBV4-3
TGTGCCAGCAGCTTAGGGACAGGAGCGAACACCGGGGAGCTGTTTTTT CASSLGTGANTGELFF - TRBD1 TRBJ2-2 TRBV7-9
TGTGCCAGCAGCTTATCAGGATCCTACGAGCAGTACTTC CASSLSGSYEQYF - - TRBJ2-7 TRBV7-9
TGCGCCAGCAGCCGAGACAGGGTTAGCGAAAAACTGTTTTTT CASSRDRVSEKLFF - TRBD1 TRBJ1-4 TRBV4-3
TGCGCCAGCAGCTTTTTAAGGGACACCGGGGAGCTGTTTTTT CASSFLRDTGELFF - - TRBJ2-2 TRBV5-1
TGTGCCAGCAGTTTAACAGGGGGCGCGACCGGGGAGCTGTTTTTT CASSLTGGATGELFF - TRBD1 TRBJ2-2 TRBV28
TGCGCCAGCAGCCATTCCGGGACTAGCGGGGGGGGAGATACGCAGTATTTT CASSHSGTSGGGDTQYF - TRBD2 TRBJ2-3 TRBV4-1
TGTGCCAGTAGTATGGGTCTCTTTTTTGAGCAGTTCTTC CASSMGLFFEQFF once - TRBJ2-1 TRBV19
TGTGCCAGCAGCGTAGGAAAAGGGGTCTACGAGCAGTACTTC CASSVGKGVYEQYF - - TRBJ2-7 TRBV9
TGTGCCAGCGGATGGGGCCTTGACTATGGCTACACCTTC CASGWGLDYGYTF - - TRBJ1-2 TRBV6-5
TGCGCCAGCAGCCCGGCCACTGGGGGTAGTGTTTATGGCTACACCTTC CASSPATGGSVYGYTF - - TRBJ1-2 TRBV5-1
TGTGCCAGCGCGGGGGACTACACTGAAGCTTTCTTT CASAGDYTEAFF - - TRBJ1-1 TRBV7-9
TGTGCCAGCAGTCCTGAGACAGGACATCAGCCCCAGCATTTT CASSPETGHQPQHF - - TRBJ1-5 TRBV28
TGTGCCAGCACCTCAGCCCCCAGGGTCACTGAAGCTTTCTTT CASTSAPRVTEAFF - - TRBJ1-1 TRBV6-6
TGCGCCAGTCACTCCGGGACACCGAACACTGAAGCTTTCTTT CASHSGTPNTEAFF - - TRBJ1-1 TRBV10-1
TGTGCCAGCAGTTTGGATCAGCTAGATCAGCCCCAGCATTTT CASSLDQLDQPQHF - - TRBJ1-5 TRBV28
TGTGCCAGCAGTTACGGGGTAAACTGGAGCACAGATACGCAGTATTTT CASSYGVNWSTDTQYF - - TRBJ2-3 TRBV6-6
TGTGCCAGCAGCGTAGCCGGGGAGGATGGCTACACCTTC CASSVAGEDGYTF - - TRBJ1-2 TRBV9
TGTGCCAGCAGCGTGTCCGGGACACTCCTTAATGAGCAGTTCTTC CASSVSGTLLNEQFF - - TRBJ2-1 TRBV7-9
TGTGCCAGCAGCTTCGGGGGAGTCGACCATGGCTACACCTTC CASSFGGVDHGYTF - - TRBJ1-2 TRBV7-9
TGTGCCAGCAGCCCGCCCGCGGGCGAACCGAACACCGGGGAGCTGTTTTTT CASSPPAGEPNTGELFF few - TRBJ2-2 TRBV7-9
TGCGCCAGCAGCTTGGCCGAGGGATGGGGCGGGCACTTC CASSLAEGWGGHF - - TRBJ2-7 TRBV5-1
TGTGCCAGCAGCGCCCGAAATGGTTGGAGCGAGCAGTACTTC CASSARNGWSEQYF - - TRBJ2-7 TRBV9
TGTGCCAGCAGTGCCCCAGGGTATTCACCCCTCCACTTT CASSAPGYSPLHF - - TRBJ1-6 TRBV6-1
TGTGCCAGCAGTGAAGCGGTGGGAGTAGGAGAGACCCAGTACTTC CASSEAVGVGETQYF - - TRBJ2-5 TRBV2
TGTGCCAGCAGTGGGGCAGGGAGGTACGAGCAGTACTTC CASSGAGRYEQYF - - TRBJ2-7 TRBV6-4
TGTGCCAGCAGCTTAGTTGCAAGGAACTATGGCTACACCTTC CASSLVARNYGYTF - - TRBJ1-2 TRBV7-9
TGTGCCAGCAGCGAGCCGGGACAGGGCACAGATACGCAGTATTTT CASSEPGQGTDTQYF - TRBD1 TRBJ2-3 TRBV7-9
TGTGCCAGCAGGGACAGGGGGCTCACTGAAGCTTTCTTT CASRDRGLTEAFF - TRBD1 TRBJ1-1 TRBV27
TGCAGCGTTGAAGATGAGGGCCTAGAGAATGAGCTGTTTTTT CSVEDEGLENELFF once - TRBJ2-2 TRBV29-1
TGTGCCAGCAGTTACATGAGGACAGGGGGCACTGAAGCTTTCTTT CASSYMRTGGTEAFF - TRBD1 TRBJ1-1 TRBV6-5
TGCGCCAGCAGTGCAACAGGGGCCGCCGGCTTTATGAACACTGAAGCTTTCTTT CASSATGAAGFMNTEAFF once TRBD1 TRBJ1-1 TRBV10-2
TGTGCCAGCAGTTACTCGGGGACAGGGGCCGGGGAGCTGTTTTTT CASSYSGTGAGELFF - TRBD1 TRBJ2-2 TRBV6-5
TGTGCCACCAGCAGAGATGTAGATGGAGAGACTGAGCAGTTCTTC CATSRDVDGETEQFF - - TRBJ2-1 TRBV15
TGTGCCAGCAGCTTTGACACCGGGGAGCTGTTTTTT CASSFDTGELFF - - TRBJ2-2 TRBV7-8
TGCGCCAGCAGCTCAGGACTAGGTTACGAGCAGTACTTC CASSSGLGYEQYF - TRBD2 TRBJ2-7 TRBV5-1
TGCAGCGTTAGGCAGGACGGGGAGCTGTTTTTT CSVRQDGELFF - - TRBJ2-2 TRBV29-1
TGTGCCAGCAGCTTAGAATCCCCTGGAAACACCATATATTTT CASSLESPGNTIYF - - TRBJ1-3 TRBV7-9
TGTGCCAGCAGCCAAGTCGACGGAAAAGAGCAGTTCTTC CASSQVDGKEQFF - - TRBJ2-1 TRBV14
TGTGCCAGCAGTCCCGGGACTAGCAGCCACAATGAGCAGTTCTTC CASSPGTSSHNEQFF - TRBD2 TRBJ2-1 TRBV27
TGTGCCAGCAGCTTAGAATCGAGGAGCGGCCCGTTCTCGTCTGCAGATACGCAGTATTTT CASSLESRSGPFSSADTQYF once - TRBJ2-3 TRBV7-8